This TCR beta chain was obtained from a study of blood T cell repertoires in COVID-19 (dated by TCRdb to 2019 to 2021). Context from the whole study: Collaborator samples came from the United States, Italy and Spain and covered acute and convalescent phases of COVID-19. The prospective study material was composed of cDNA or gDNA derived from T cells, B-cell-depleted T cells, or PBMCs. Subjects who had been exposed to COVID-19, were actively infected with it, or had recovered from it provided the deeply sampled blood TCRbeta repertoires that made up the dataset. The repertoires were released in a freely available public database meant as a resource for research on the immune response to SARS-CoV-2. Samples came from the ongoing ImmuneRACE study (first 160 participants) plus 1,254 subjects from 6 global collaborators. Sample metadata almost always included a de-identified subject ID, COVID-19 status, age in years and sex. Where available, HLA class I and class II types were obtained from metadata supplied by the sample provider rather than from assay-based typing. On the study overall, not on this receptor specifically: How much clinical and demographic metadata was included differed by source and by participant, and the metadata was provided uncurated.

Turning to this clone: Its antigen is still unknown. Base qualities are not at hand, and no much larger clone is one base apart.

Unmatched junction bases come to 2, with V trimmed by 4 bases and J by 2 bases. The germline V gene provides CDR1 SGHRS and CDR2 YFSETQ. The CDR3 spans 14 residues, from the cysteine through the phenylalanine. The retained sequence is limited to the CDR3, 42 bases, with the frame set at the first base. Collaborating institutions collected whole blood in K2EDTA tubes following their own protocols. Collaborator samples were shipped for TCRbeta analysis as frozen whole blood, isolated PBMCs, or DNA extracted from either sample type. TCRbeta CDR3 regions were amplified from genomic DNA by means of the immunoSEQ Assay, a bias-controlled multiplex PCR. The paper's processing steps were these. Nucleated cell counts per sample were estimated from amplification of reference gene primers within the assay. Sequence reads were collapsed and filtered to measure the absolute abundance of every unique TCRbeta CDR3 rearrangement. Productive Simpson clonality was computed per sample as the square root of Simpson's diversity index over productive rearrangements. TCRdb carries this immuneACCESS record with in-frame sequences only. Its versions omit some clonotypes, under half of them owing to an unresolved V gene in the studies checked, with the rest unexplained. The V and J calls and clone size come from that table; D and trimming were worked out from the DNA. In this sample the table shows tens of thousands of clones, 80% to 95% of which occur a single time. The leading ten clones occupy 2.3% of the sample.

This receptor chain uses TRBV5-1 and TRBJ1-4; TRBD1 agrees with 7 junctional bases. The sample was peripheral blood. This receptor was obtained from a human donor with active COVID-19. The donor label of this sample is uncertain. For the CDR3, the sequence is CASSGTVTNEKLFF. The bases are TGCGCCAGCAGCGGGACAGTTACTAATGAAAAACTGTTTTTT.